These T cell receptor beta chains were read from a single sample in a study of cytomegalovirus exposure and HLA in healthy donors. The table came from immunoSEQ multiplex PCR; TCRdb's copy has only in-frame clones and leaves some out. Here the sample spans 150,000 to 200,000 clones, 77% being singletons. The source material was PBMCs. Receptor source: a woman aged 25-40 years in good health and CMV-seronegative. Each CDR3 is given with its conserved first and last residue. A D gene is named only where the DNA matches it firmly. Part of the rows lack a size; the others show once, few, many or a class for expanded clones.

NA	TRBV18	TRBD1	TRBJ1-2	TGTGCCAGCTCACTAACAAGGCAGGGGGTATATGGCTACACCTTC	CASSLTRQGVYGYTF
NA	TRBV5-6	NA	TRBJ1-2	TGTGCCAGCAGCTACGGACAGATCCACCCTAGCTATGGCTACACCTTC	CASSYGQIHPSYGYTF
NA	TRBV29-1	NA	TRBJ1-1	TGCAGCGCCCTGACAGATTTGAACACTGAAGCTTTCTTT	CSALTDLNTEAFF
NA	TRBV30	TRBD1	TRBJ1-3	TGTGCCTGCCAGGACAGGACCTCTGGAAACACCATATATTTT	CACQDRTSGNTIYF
NA	TRBV11-2	NA	TRBJ2-7	TGTGCCAGCAGCCCCAGGGTACCCGATTACGAGCAGTACTTC	CASSPRVPDYEQYF
NA	TRBV27	TRBD1	TRBJ2-7	TGTGCCAGCAGTTTCCGCCGCAGGGGACAGGGTGGGTCCTACGAGCAGTACTTC	CASSFRRRGQGGSYEQYF
NA	TRBV7-2	TRBD1	TRBJ2-1	TGTGCCAGCAGCTTGTACAGGGGGCGAACCTACAATGAGCAGTTCTTC	CASSLYRGRTYNEQFF
NA	TRBV7-9	NA	TRBJ1-1	TGTGCCAGCAGCTTACAGGGGAACACTGAAGCTTTCTTT	CASSLQGNTEAFF
NA	TRBV11-2	NA	TRBJ2-7	TGTGCCAGCAGCTTAGCCAGGACTCCGGGGTACGAGCAGTACTTC	CASSLARTPGYEQYF
once	TRBV5-8	NA	TRBJ2-7	TGTGCCAGCAGCTTTCATCGCGGTCAGGGGTTACACGAGCAGTACTTC	CASSFHRGQGLHEQYF
NA	TRBV4-1	TRBD2	TRBJ2-3	TGCGCCAGCAGCCAACCGCTAGCGGCCTCCACAGATACGCAGTATTTT	CASSQPLAASTDTQYF
NA	TRBV11-2	NA	TRBJ1-2	TGTGCCAGCACCCCCGGGGGAAGCTATGGCTACACCTTC	CASTPGGSYGYTF
NA	TRBV19	TRBD2	TRBJ2-7	TGTGCCAGTACGGCGGGGGACCCCTACGAGCAGTACTTC	CASTAGDPYEQYF
NA	TRBV30	NA	TRBJ2-7	TGTGCCTGGAGATCTGGCAGGCGCTCCTACGAGCAGTACTTC	CAWRSGRRSYEQYF
NA	TRBV4-1	NA	TRBJ1-2	TGCGCCAGCAGCCAGGAACAGGGTGGTTACTATGGCTACACCTTC	CASSQEQGGYYGYTF
NA	TRBV5-1	TRBD2	TRBJ2-1	TGCGCCAGCAGCTTGGGGTCAGTGCGGGGAGGGTACAATGAGCAGTTCTTC	CASSLGSVRGGYNEQFF
NA	TRBV7-9	NA	TRBJ1-2	TGTGCCAGCAGCCAGGCTAAATATGGCTACACCTTC	CASSQAKYGYTF
NA	TRBV5-4	NA	TRBJ1-1	TGTGCCAGCAGCCCCCAGGGAGGGGACACTGAAGCTTTCTTT	CASSPQGGDTEAFF
NA	TRBV7-6	NA	TRBJ1-1	TGTGCCAGCAGCCCCGCTACACAGGTTAACACTGAAGCTTTCTTT	CASSPATQVNTEAFF
few	TRBV6-1	NA	TRBJ1-1	TGTGCCAGCAACACACAGGTCCTCATGAACACTGAAGCTTTCTTT	CASNTQVLMNTEAFF
NA	TRBV27	NA	TRBJ2-2	TGTGCCAGCAGCCAGGTGATGACCGGGGAGCTGTTTTTT	CASSQVMTGELFF
NA	TRBV9	TRBD2	TRBJ2-7	TGTGCCAGCAGCGTAGAGGGTGCGGGGGGCCCCTACGAGCAGTACTTC	CASSVEGAGGPYEQYF
NA	TRBV7-8	NA	TRBJ1-2	TGTGCCAGCAGCTTAGGAATTGGGGGCGGGAGGGGCTACACCTTC	CASSLGIGGGRGYTF
once	TRBV18	NA	TRBJ1-1	TGTGCCAGCTCACCTAAACAGGGAACCGAAGCTTTCTTT	CASSPKQGTEAFF
few	TRBV30	TRBD1	TRBJ2-2	TGTGCCTGGGACAGGGACACCGAGGAGCTGTTTTTT	CAWDRDTEELFF
NA	TRBV6-1	TRBD1	TRBJ1-5	TGTGCCAGCAGTCAACCCGGGACAGCAAATCAGCCCCAGCATTTT	CASSQPGTANQPQHF
few	TRBV28	NA	TRBJ1-5	TGTGCCAGGGACATTTGCAATCAGCCCCAGCATTTT	CARDICNQPQHF
NA	TRBV27	NA	TRBJ1-1	TGTGCCAGTGCTTGGGGGTCGGGGGGGGTCACTGAAGCTTTCTTT	CASAWGSGGVTEAFF
NA	TRBV11-2	TRBD2	TRBJ2-2	TGTGCCAGCAGCTTAGCACTAGCGCGGGGTGGGGAGCTGTTTTTT	CASSLALARGGELFF
NA	TRBV10-3	NA	TRBJ2-3	TGTGCCATCAGCTCGGTGGGCGATTCCGCCACAGATACGCAGTATTTT	CAISSVGDSATDTQYF
NA	TRBV11-2	NA	TRBJ1-1	TGTGCCAGCAGCTCCCGGAGAGGCGGCAACACTGAAGCTTTCTTT	CASSSRRGGNTEAFF
NA	TRBV6-5	TRBD1	TRBJ1-1	TGTGCCAGCAGCAGTCACGCCGGGACAGGGGAAGCTTTCTTT	CASSSHAGTGEAFF